The clone carrying this T cell receptor beta chain was detected only once. This sample is part of a study of shared clonotypes between healthy human individuals. The CDR3 has 13 residues. The V gene lost 7 bases and the J gene lost 2 bases, with 11 bases spanning the gap. CDR1 is MDHEN, CDR2 SYDVKM, per germline. Data came from immunoSEQ multiplex PCR; TCRdb stores just in-frame clones and leaves some out. The sample has 650,000 to 700,000 clones, 90% seen once. The sequenced sample was memory CD8+ T cells from PBMCs. The subset denotes: CD45RO+ cells pooled with CCR7-negative TemRA cells. This TCR came from a man aged 18 to 30 in good health. Some clones in this sample may be carry-over from other donors' samples. The chain combines TRBV28 with TRBJ1-2, with D possibly matching TRBD1 (5 bases). The CDR3 coding sequence is TGTGCCAGCACCCGGGGCGGGAACTATGGCTACACCTTC. Translated: CASTRGGNYGYTF.